The 27 T cell receptor beta chains below come from one sample, sequenced in a study of control samples from healthy donors and cancer patients. Some clones are missing from TCRdb's copy, which holds only in-frame ones; the method was immunoSEQ multiplex PCR. The sample has about 65,000 clones, 90% seen once; the top ten hold 1.2%. The sequencing sample was made of PBMCs. These receptors came from a woman in her fifties or sixties with colorectal cancer.

The CDR3: CASSRDTVTDLPSSGNTIYF. The DNA for the CDR3 is TGTGCCAGCTCACGCGACACAGTGACCGATCTACCGTCATCTGGAAACACCATATATTTT. V is TRBV18 and J is TRBJ1-3, with D unclear. This CDR3 has 20 residues. V lost 4 bases and J 1 base, leaving 26 bases between the germline ends. Germline V gene sequence: CDR1 KGHSH, CDR2 LQKENI.

The V and J genes are TRBV15 and TRBJ1-2, with D uncertain. With 0 bases removed from V and 1 base from J, the gap between germline ends came to 3 bases. Looked up from germline, CDR1 is LNHNV and CDR2 is YYDKDF (reference sequence). This CDR3 has 13 amino acids. The CDR3 reads CATSRDYNYGYTF. In DNA form, the CDR3 reads TGTGCCACCAGCAGAGATTATAACTATGGCTACACCTTC.

The chain couples TRBV6-5 to TRBJ1-6; D might be TRBD1 (6 bases). CDR3 length: 16 residues. With 0 bases removed from V and 11 bases from J, the gap between germline ends came to 17 bases. Looked up from germline, CDR1 is MNHEY and CDR2 is SVGAGI. This CDR3 reads CASSYSSGGATTPLHF. The CDR3 DNA reads TGTGCCAGCAGTTACTCGTCCGGGGGCGCTACGACACCCCTCCACTTT.

The V call is TRBV11-2, the J call TRBJ1-1; D is perhaps TRBD1 (5 bases). The CDR3 contains 14 residues. In germline, CDR1 is SGHAT, CDR2 FQNNGV. V lost 4 bases to trimming and J lost 1 base, with 10 bases between them. CDR3 in DNA: TGTGCCAGCAGCTCGGGGGTACAGAACACTGAAGCTTTCTTT. Protein product: CASSSGVQNTEAFF.

The chain recombines TRBV5-6 with TRBJ2-7; possible D gene TRBD2, 6 bases. V was cut by 3 bases and J by 0 bases, with 7 bases left in between. The CDR3 covers 13 residues. Per germline, CDR1 SGHDT and CDR2 YYEEEE. CDR3 protein: CASSWGVSYEQYF. DNA of the CDR3: TGTGCCAGCAGCTGGGGGGTCTCCTACGAGCAGTACTTC.

The V call is TRBV10-3, the J call TRBJ2-5, with D maybe TRBD2 (6 bases). This CDR3 contains 15 residues. The ends were cut back, 0 bases at V and 2 bases at J, with 10 bases in the middle. CDR1 and CDR2 (germline): ENHRY, SYGVKD. CDR3 bases: TGTGCCATCAGTGAGTCCAACGGAGGGCAAGAGACCCAGTACTTC. Its protein product is CAISESNGGQETQYF.

The V call is TRBV2, the J call TRBJ1-2; D possibly corresponds to TRBD1 (6 bases). This CDR3 is built from 14 residues. The germline V gene encodes CDR1 SNHLY and CDR2 FYNNEI. With 7 bases removed from V and 5 bases from J, the gap between germline ends came to 17 bases. The CDR3 DNA sequence: TGTGCCAGCACCGCCGCCCTCGGGACATATGGCTACACCTTC. It translates to CASTAALGTYGYTF.

This chain's CDR3 is CASAFGQGREQFF. The CDR3 region has the DNA TGTGCCAGCGCTTTTGGACAGGGTCGTGAGCAGTTCTTC. The V and J genes are TRBV27 and TRBJ2-1; 8 nucleotides align to TRBD1. V was clipped by 8 bases and J by 9 bases; unmatched bases: 9. CDR1 is MNHEY, CDR2 SMNVEV, per germline (reference sequence). This CDR3 comprises 13 residues.

This clone was picked up one time. V is TRBV7-9 and J is TRBJ2-7, with TRBD2 identical over 7 bases. The V gene's germline CDR1 is SEHNR and CDR2 FQNEAQ (reference sequence). Trimming cost V 5 bases and J 2 bases; bases outside gene matches: 9. The CDR3 is 15 residues long. This chain's CDR3 is CASSRSGTPAYEQYF. In nucleotides, the CDR3 is TGTGCCAGCAGCCGGAGCGGGACGCCCGCCTACGAGCAGTACTTC.

The V and J genes are TRBV15 and TRBJ1-6, with TRBD1 matching over 7 bases. CDR3 length equals 17 residues. The germline gives CDR1 LNHNV, CDR2 YYDKDF (reference sequence). Trimming cost V 2 bases and J 0 bases; bases outside gene matches: 4. CDR3 loop: CATSRPTGSSYNSPLHF. The CDR3 region has the DNA TGTGCCACCAGCAGACCGACAGGGAGCTCCTATAATTCACCCCTCCACTTT. Combining the CDR3 with reference TRBV15 and TRBJ1-6 gives the whole variable domain DAMVIQNPRYQVTQFGKPVTLSCSQTLNHNVMYWYQQKSSQAPKLLFHYYDKDFNNEADTPDNFQSRRPNTSFCFLDIRSPGLGDTAMYLCATSRPTGSSYNSPLHFGNGTRLTVT.

The genes are TRBV5-1 and TRBJ2-7, with D possibly matching TRBD2 (6 bases). Germline assignment: CDR1 SGHRS and CDR2 YFSETQ. With 4 bases removed from V and 4 bases from J, the gap between germline ends came to 15 bases. There are 14 residues in the CDR3. DNA for the CDR3: TGCGCCAGCAGCCCCTTCGGAGGGTCTTACGAGCAGTACTTC. It translates to CASSPFGGSYEQYF.

V gene TRBV6-5 combines with J gene TRBJ1-1; the D gene is possibly TRBD1 (6 bases). V lost 6 bases, J lost 7 bases, and 12 bases lay in between. This CDR3 comprises 12 residues. The germline V gene has CDR1 MNHEY and CDR2 SVGAGI. The chain's CDR3 is CASSGRGVEAFF. The CDR3, as DNA: TGTGCCAGCAGCGGAAGGGGGGTTGAAGCTTTCTTT.

V is TRBV10-3 and J is TRBJ2-7; TRBD1 or TRBD2 may be the D gene (5 bases each). Trimming pared 10 bases from V and 5 bases from J, leaving 21 bases between. Looked up from germline, CDR1 is ENHRY and CDR2 is SYGVKD. The CDR3 covers 14 residues. The CDR3 loop is CATVNGAGPNEQYF. CDR3 nucleotides: TGTGCCACCGTTAACGGGGCAGGGCCCAACGAGCAGTACTTC.

The chain recombines TRBV19 with TRBJ1-2, with D unresolved. CDR3 length: 13 amino acids. CDR1 and CDR2 from the germline V gene are LNHDA and SQIVND (reference sequence). V shed 8 bases and J shed 7 bases, with 17 bases lying between them. CDR3 bases: TGTGCCAGTGCATTAACTAGATCTAGTGGCTACACCTTC. Translating it yields CASALTRSSGYTF.

V gene TRBV28 combines with J gene TRBJ2-1; TRBD2 matches 9 bases. The CDR3 extends over 15 amino acids. CDR1 and CDR2 (germline): MDHEN, SYDVKM. V lost 4 bases, J lost 10 bases, and 11 bases stayed unmatched. The CDR3 here is CASSSSSSGMREQFF. In DNA form, the CDR3 reads TGTGCCAGCAGTTCGTCTTCTAGCGGGATGAGGGAGCAGTTCTTC. The complete variable domain, with remaining parts taken from reference TRBV28 and TRBJ2-1, reads DVKVTQSSRYLVKRTGEKVFLECVQDMDHENMFWYRQDPGLGLRLIYFSYDVKMKEKGDIPEGYSVSREKKERFSLILESASTNQTSMYLCASSSSSSGMREQFFGPGTRLTVL.

The chain links TRBV11-2 to TRBJ1-1, with D unclear. V was cut by 1 base and J by 6 bases, with 24 bases left in between. The CDR3 runs to 18 residues. From germline, CDR1 is SGHAT and CDR2 FQNNGV. CDR3 bases: TGTGCCAGCAGCTTAGCCCCGGAGGCCAGTTTTGGGTTCGCTGAAGCTTTCTTT. It encodes CASSLAPEASFGFAEAFF. Supplemented by reference TRBV11-2 and TRBJ1-1, the full variable domain reads EAGVAQSPRYKIIEKRQSVAFWCNPISGHATLYWYQQILGQGPKLLIQFQNNGVVDDSQLPKDRFSAERLKGVDSTLKIQPAKLEDSAVYLCASSLAPEASFGFAEAFFGQGTRLTVV.

This clone showed up just a few times. The V and J genes are TRBV9 and TRBJ2-2, with a possible D match to TRBD1 (6 bases). Germline V gives CDR1 SGDLS, CDR2 YYNGEE. The CDR3 length is 15 residues. Trimming pared 4 bases from V and 5 bases from J, leaving 15 bases between. The CDR3, as DNA: TGTGCCAGCAGCCTAGGACAGCGGCCGACCGGGGAGCTGTTTTTT. Amino acids: CASSLGQRPTGELFF.

The V call is TRBV6-1, the J call TRBJ2-5; TRBD1 might be the D (6 bases). The CDR3 length is 16 residues. Germline lookup yields CDR1 MNHNS and CDR2 SASEGT. V was shortened by 1 base and J by 3 bases, with 15 bases between the two germline ends. In DNA, the CDR3 is TGTGCCAGCAGTGAAGGGAAGGGGCAGGGGAAAGAGACCCAGTACTTC. The encoded protein is CASSEGKGQGKETQYF.

The rearrangement links TRBV6-1 to TRBJ1-5; D perhaps matches TRBD1 (6 bases). The CDR3 consists of 17 residues. The V end was cut by 3 bases, the J end by 1 base, with 16 bases between. CDR1 and CDR2 from the germline V gene are MNHNS and SASEGT. CDR3 sequence (DNA): TGTGCCAGCAGTGACCCCTTGGGCAGGGGAAGCAATCAGCCCCAGCATTTT. This translates into CASSDPLGRGSNQPQHF.

The chain couples TRBV11-1 to TRBJ2-1, with TRBD1 matching over 8 bases. CDR3 length: 15 amino acids. V lost 1 base, J lost 6 bases, and 5 bases stayed unmatched. Germline CDR1 SGHAT, CDR2 FQDESV (reference sequence). Written as DNA, the CDR3 is TGTGCCAGCAGCTTAGGGACAGGGAGTATCAATGAGCAGTTCTTC. Translated: CASSLGTGSINEQFF.

In nucleotides, the CDR3 is TGCGCCAGCAGTCCACACGGAACGATGCAAGAGACCCAGTACTTC. Protein product: CASSPHGTMQETQYF. The chain has TRBV10-1 and TRBJ2-5; D uncertain. V lost 5 bases and J 2 bases, leaving 15 bases between the germline ends. The length of the CDR3 is 15 residues. In germline, CDR1 is WNHNN, CDR2 SYGVQD (reference sequence).

This chain connects TRBV19 to TRBJ2-1; D is tentatively TRBD1 or TRBD2 (7 bases each). CDR3 length: 16 residues. Per germline, CDR1 LNHDA and CDR2 SQIVND (reference sequence). The germline V and J ends were trimmed by 2 bases and 5 bases, with 16 bases remaining between them. This chain's CDR3 is CASSITKGAGDNEQFF. CDR3 in DNA: TGTGCCAGTAGTATAACAAAGGGGGCGGGAGACAATGAGCAGTTCTTC.

This clone was seen a few times. The V gene is TRBV27, the J gene TRBJ1-1; D is possibly TRBD1 (5 bases). Germline loops: CDR1 MNHEY, CDR2 SMNVEV (reference sequence). CDR3 length: 15 residues. Trimming cost V 6 bases and J 1 base, with 15 bases left between them. CDR3 in DNA: TGTGCCAGCAGATTCGGGGGACGGCGGAACACTGAAGCTTTCTTT. Protein sequence: CASRFGGRRNTEAFF.

The rearrangement links TRBV28 to TRBJ1-2; D not resolved. The length of the CDR3 is 13 residues. V dropped 6 bases and J dropped 2 bases, with 10 bases sitting between them. Germline V gene data show CDR1 as MDHEN and CDR2 as SYDVKM. CDR3: CASSLGQNYGYTF. The CDR3 bases are TGTGCCAGCAGCCTTGGGCAGAACTATGGCTACACCTTC.

This chain links TRBV19 with TRBJ1-1; D gene ambiguous. Between the trimmed V and J ends, which lost 6 bases and 1 base, there was a span of 12 bases. Germline CDR1 is LNHDA and CDR2 is SQIVND (reference sequence). The CDR3 length is 14 residues. CDR3 coding DNA: TGTGCCAGTAGCTATGGGAGGGAGAACACTGAAGCTTTCTTT. Translated, it gives CASSYGRENTEAFF.

Only one count was recorded for this clone. The rearrangement uses TRBV6-6 and TRBJ1-5; D may be TRBD1 (5 bases). The CDR3 sequence is 15 residues long. Germline CDR1 and CDR2: MNHNY and SVGAGI (reference sequence). Trimming took off 1 base at V and 5 bases at J, with 12 bases between the two ends. CDR3: CASSYWDGGDQPQHF. The CDR3 DNA sequence: TGTGCCAGCAGTTACTGGGACGGTGGGGATCAGCCCCAGCATTTT.

The rearrangement joins TRBV19 to TRBJ1-1; D remains unclear. Germline assignment: CDR1 LNHDA and CDR2 SQIVND (reference sequence). V was cut by 7 bases and J by 4 bases, with 19 bases left in between. The CDR3 is 15 residues long. Here the CDR3 reads CASTPAKGGITEAFF. The CDR3 DNA sequence: TGTGCCAGTACTCCCGCTAAGGGAGGGATCACTGAAGCTTTCTTT.